These 15 T cell receptor beta chains share one sample of origin, sequenced in a study of cytomegalovirus exposure and HLA in healthy donors. Both 60 Vbeta primers and 13 Jbeta primers went into the PCR. The protocol was immunoSEQ multiplex PCR, while the TCRdb copy is restricted to in-frame clones and leaves out a portion. In the table there are about 130,000 clones, 85% of which are singletons. Sequencing was performed on PBMCs. The receptors originated from a woman aged 25 to 39 in good health and CMV-seropositive.

V usage is TRBV4-1 and J usage is TRBJ2-1; 8 nucleotides match TRBD1. Germline-derived CDR1 and CDR2 are MGHRA and YSYEKL. This CDR3 contains 18 residues. J was trimmed by 2 bases and V by 4 bases; bases with no gene match: 13. For the CDR3, the DNA is TGCGCCAGCAGCCCCGCGGGTGGCGGACAGGGCGCCTACAATGAGCAGTTCTTC. As protein: CASSPAGGGQGAYNEQFF.

The rearrangement links TRBV25-1 to TRBJ1-5; D is possibly TRBD1 (5 bases). CDR1 MGHDK and CDR2 SYGVNS come from the germline V gene. Trimming pared 7 bases from V and 4 bases from J, leaving 11 bases between. This CDR3 spans 13 amino acids. CDR3 sequence (DNA): TGTGCCAGCAAGGGGCAGCATAATCAGCCCCAGCATTTT. It codes for CASKGQHNQPQHF. Together with reference TRBV25-1 and TRBJ1-5, the CDR3 gives the full variable domain: EADIYQTPRYLVIGTGKKITLECSQTMGHDKMYWYQQDPGMELHLIHYSYGVNSTEKGDLSSESTVSRIRTEHFPLTLESARPSHTSQYLCASKGQHNQPQHFGDGTRLSIL.

The V and J genes are TRBV9 and TRBJ2-1; possibly TRBD2 for D (6 bases). The V gene lost 2 bases and the J gene lost 7 bases, with 13 bases spanning the gap. Germline V gene data show CDR1 as SGDLS and CDR2 as YYNGEE. The CDR3 length is 14 residues. The CDR3 DNA sequence: TGTGCCAGCAGCGTTGGGGACTCTGTGAATGAGCAGTTCTTC. Translating gives CASSVGDSVNEQFF. The whole variable domain, remainder taken from reference TRBV9 and TRBJ2-1, is DSGVTQTPKHLITATGQRVTLRCSPRSGDLSVYWYQQSLDQGLQFLIQYYNGEERAKGNILERFSAQQFPDLHSELNLSSLELGDSALYFCASSVGDSVNEQFFGPGTRLTVL.

The chain employs TRBV5-1 and TRBJ2-1; TRBD2 matches 16 bases. In germline, CDR1 is SGHRS, CDR2 YFSETQ. After removal of 5 bases from V and 3 bases from J, the junction contained 26 bases not matched to a gene. CDR3 size: 24 residues. CDR3 loop: CASSLPEKARPGLAGGRIYNEQFF. The CDR3, as DNA: TGCGCCAGCAGTCTCCCGGAAAAGGCTCGACCGGGACTAGCGGGAGGGCGTATCTACAATGAGCAGTTCTTC.

The rearrangement uses TRBV5-4 and TRBJ2-7, with D maybe TRBD2 (5 bases). V lost 4 bases and J lost 6, with 11 bases in between. CDR3 length: 12 amino acids. Germline lookup yields CDR1 SGHNT and CDR2 YYREEE (reference sequence). CDR3 region: CASSRDYFEQYF. DNA for the CDR3: TGTGCCAGCAGCCGAGACTACTTCGAGCAGTACTTC.

This clone was seen a handful of times. The V and J genes are TRBV4-1 and TRBJ1-4, with a possible D match to TRBD1 (5 bases). V was shortened by 4 bases and J by 12 bases, with 15 bases between the two germline ends. The CDR3 length is 13 residues. Germline CDR1 reads MGHRA; CDR2 reads YSYEKL. As DNA, the CDR3 is TGCGCCAGCAGCCTCCTGGCGGGGGGTGAACTGTTTTTT. As protein: CASSLLAGGELFF.

The CDR3 DNA reads TGTGCCAGCAATATGGGACAGTTGAACACTGAAGCTTTCTTT. Its translation: CASNMGQLNTEAFF. The rearrangement links TRBV7-6 to TRBJ1-1; 7 bases agree with TRBD1. Germline V lookup: CDR1 SGHVS, CDR2 FNYEAQ. Trimming at V came to 7 bases and at J to 0 bases, leaving 5 bases not matched to a gene. CDR3 length: 14 residues.

The chain couples TRBV5-6 to TRBJ2-7; D might be TRBD1 or TRBD2, each matching 6 bases. Germline assignment: CDR1 SGHDT and CDR2 YYEEEE. V shed 4 bases and J shed 5 bases, with 16 bases lying between them. CDR3 size: 14 residues. The CDR3 region has the DNA TGTGCCAGCAGCCTGGGGGGCCAGTTCCACGAGCAGTACTTC. This codes for CASSLGGQFHEQYF.

The CDR3 coding sequence is TGTGCCAGCAGTTCTCCCGGGACAGGGGTCCACGAGCAGTACTTC. The encoded protein is CASSSPGTGVHEQYF. The genes are TRBV28 and TRBJ2-7; TRBD1 matches 10 bases. This CDR3 has 15 amino acids. The germline V gene has CDR1 MDHEN and CDR2 SYDVKM. J gave up 5 bases and V 4 bases, and 8 bases lay outside the gene matches. Complete variable domain (other parts from reference TRBV28 and TRBJ2-7): DVKVTQSSRYLVKRTGEKVFLECVQDMDHENMFWYRQDPGLGLRLIYFSYDVKMKEKGDIPEGYSVSREKKERFSLILESASTNQTSMYLCASSSPGTGVHEQYFGPGTRLTVT.

The chain recombines TRBV11-2 with TRBJ1-2; the D is unclear. Looked up from germline, CDR1 is SGHAT and CDR2 is FQNNGV. The V and J ends lost 5 bases and 1 base respectively, with 14 bases between them. The CDR3 extends over 15 amino acids. The CDR3 loop is CASSNHSRGNYGYTF. CDR3 in DNA: TGTGCCAGCAGCAACCACTCACGGGGTAACTATGGCTACACCTTC.

V usage is TRBV5-1 and J usage is TRBJ2-2; D perhaps matches TRBD1 (6 bases). CDR1 and CDR2 from the germline V gene are SGHRS and YFSETQ. The length of the CDR3 is 15 residues. Trimming took 3 bases from V and 5 from J, leaving 14 bases between them. This CDR3 is CASSSYTGSTGELFF. CDR3 nucleotides: TGCGCCAGCAGCTCCTACACAGGGTCTACCGGGGAGCTGTTTTTT.

The chain carries TRBV5-8 and TRBJ2-5; weak D call: TRBD1 (6 bases). CDR3 length equals 17 residues. CDR1 and CDR2 (germline): SGHTS, YDEGEE. Trimming pared 4 bases from V and 4 bases from J, leaving 23 bases between. CDR3 sequence (DNA): TGTGCCAGCAGCCCCGGCAGGGGAATTTTGATCGGAGAGACCCAGTACTTC. Protein product: CASSPGRGILIGETQYF.

The J gene is TRBJ2-7, the V gene TRBV5-8; perhaps TRBD2 as D (5 bases). V was trimmed by 4 bases and J by 3 bases, leaving 14 bases between them. There are 14 residues in the CDR3. Germline CDR1 and CDR2: SGHTS and YDEGEE. The DNA of the CDR3 is TGTGCCAGCAGCCTAGCCCCGGACGGCTACGAGCAGTACTTC. Its translation: CASSLAPDGYEQYF.

The chain couples TRBV27 to TRBJ1-6; no clear D. The CDR3 is 13 amino acids. CDR1 and CDR2 from the germline V gene are MNHEY and SMNVEV (reference sequence). Trimming removed 3 bases from V and 4 bases from J, with 4 bases in between. The CDR3 protein is CASSFGYNSPLHF. The CDR3 coding sequence is TGTGCCAGCAGTTTCGGGTATAATTCACCCCTCCACTTT.

The V call is TRBV28, the J call TRBJ1-5; D may be TRBD1 (5 bases). In germline, CDR1 is MDHEN, CDR2 SYDVKM. The CDR3 contains 11 residues. With 10 bases removed from V and 11 bases from J, the gap between germline ends came to 15 bases. CDR3 amino acids: CATSGGESQHF. The CDR3 DNA is TGTGCCACATCCGGAGGGGAGTCCCAGCATTTT.